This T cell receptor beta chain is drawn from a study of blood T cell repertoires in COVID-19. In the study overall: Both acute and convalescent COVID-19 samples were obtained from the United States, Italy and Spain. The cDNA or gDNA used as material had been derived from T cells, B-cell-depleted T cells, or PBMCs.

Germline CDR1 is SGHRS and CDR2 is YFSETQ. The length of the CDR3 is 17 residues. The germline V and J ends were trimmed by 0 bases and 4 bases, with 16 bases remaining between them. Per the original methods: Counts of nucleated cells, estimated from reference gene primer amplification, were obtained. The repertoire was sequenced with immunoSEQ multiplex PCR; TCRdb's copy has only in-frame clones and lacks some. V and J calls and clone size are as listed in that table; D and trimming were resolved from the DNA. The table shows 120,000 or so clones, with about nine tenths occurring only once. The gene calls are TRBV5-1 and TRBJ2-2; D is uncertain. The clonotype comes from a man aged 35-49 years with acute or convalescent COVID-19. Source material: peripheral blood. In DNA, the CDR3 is TGCGCCAGCAGCTTGGTCCCCCCAACCGCCGGCACCGGGGAGCTGTTTTTT. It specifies CASSLVPPTAGTGELFF.